One T cell receptor beta chain is described in this entry. The record originates from a study of low-dose radiotherapy and immunotherapy resistance in tumors. In the study overall: The drug cyclophosphamide was given into a vein at 200 mg/m2 every two weeks, one day before radiation and immunotherapy.

Gene-specific TRAV and TRBV primers were used for first-strand cDNA, covering alpha and beta chains. PCR amplification of the TCRs was performed with Phusion for 20 to 25 PCR cycles, and it relied on a constant-region primer together with a V-primer adapter. TCRdb analysed the reads with MiXCR anew, one entry per CDR3 protein. The profile shows more than 10,000 distinct CDR3 sequences, about three fifths of them singletons. The V and J ends lost 4 bases and 7 bases, in that order; junction bases with no gene match: 10. CDR3 length: 15 amino acids. CDR1 is SGHRS, CDR2 YFSETQ, per germline. The clonotype comes from a human donor with advanced metastatic prostate, ovarian, gallbladder or colorectal cancer (not recorded which). This table probably holds off-target reads from a library built for another chain. This chain joins TRBV5-1 and TRBJ2-7; TRBD1 matches at 11 bases. CDR3 region: CASSPWDRGSGEQYF. For the CDR3, the DNA is TGCGCCAGCAGCCCCTGGGACAGGGGGTCGGGGGAGCAGTACTTC.